These T cell receptor beta chains were read from a single sample in a study of technical replicates of blood from several donors. Generated by immunoSEQ multiplex PCR, the TCRdb table keeps only in-frame clones and is missing some. The sample contains some 100,000 clones, roughly 95% of which appear only once. Material for sequencing was T cells isolated from PBMCs. These receptors were collected from a human donor in good health. Each CDR3 is given with its conserved first and last residue. A D gene is named only where the DNA matches it firmly. Clone size, where shown, is once, few, many, or a class for clones that have expanded.

length: 14; size: .; V: TRBV28; J: TRBJ1-5; D: .; DNA: TGTGCCAGCAGTTTTCGGGGGTCTAATCAGCCCCAGCATTTT; CDR3: CASSFRGSNQPQHF
length: 16; size: .; V: TRBV4-1; J: TRBJ1-5; D: .; DNA: TGCGCCAGCAGCCAAGTCGAACAGTATAGCAATCAGCCCCAGCATTTT; CDR3: CASSQVEQYSNQPQHF
length: 12; size: .; V: TRBV7-9; J: TRBJ1-2; D: .; DNA: TGTGCCGCTGAGGCCCCGGGCTATGGCTACACCTTC; CDR3: CAAEAPGYGYTF
length: 17; size: .; V: TRBV12-5; J: TRBJ1-4; D: TRBD1; DNA: TGTGCTAGTGGTTTGGTCCTCACAGGGGAGTGGAGTGAAAAACTGTTTTTT; CDR3: CASGLVLTGEWSEKLFF
length: 16; size: .; V: TRBV5-1; J: TRBJ2-3; D: .; DNA: TGCGCCAGCAGCTTGGCCCGGCTTGCGGGTGCAGATACGCAGTATTTT; CDR3: CASSLARLAGADTQYF
length: 16; size: .; V: TRBV15; J: TRBJ1-3; D: .; DNA: TGTGCCACCAGCAAACTGAGTTTGCCCTCTGGAAACACCATATATTTT; CDR3: CATSKLSLPSGNTIYF
length: 17; size: .; V: TRBV18; J: TRBJ2-7; D: TRBD1; DNA: TGTGCCAGCTCACCAAACTCGCCTGGGACAGGGACCTACGAGCAGTACTTC; CDR3: CASSPNSPGTGTYEQYF
length: 13; size: .; V: TRBV11-1; J: TRBJ1-2; D: TRBD1; DNA: TGTGCCAGCAGCCTCGGACAGGGCTATGGCTACACCTTC; CDR3: CASSLGQGYGYTF
length: 14; size: .; V: TRBV2; J: TRBJ1-1; D: .; DNA: TGTGCCAGCAGTGGTGTGTTAAAGGGGACTGAAGCTTTCTTT; CDR3: CASSGVLKGTEAFF
length: 16; size: .; V: TRBV28; J: TRBJ2-7; D: TRBD1; DNA: TGTGCCAGCAGCTGGACCGGGACAGGATTATCCTACGAGCAGTACTTC; CDR3: CASSWTGTGLSYEQYF
length: 16; size: .; V: TRBV19; J: TRBJ1-3; D: .; DNA: TGTGCCAGTAGTTCGCCGATCAGGGGCTCTGGAAACACCATATATTTT; CDR3: CASSSPIRGSGNTIYF
length: 16; size: .; V: TRBV9; J: TRBJ1-3; D: .; DNA: TGTGCCAGCAGCGTAGCAGGCCTCTTCTCTGGAAACACCATATATTTT; CDR3: CASSVAGLFSGNTIYF
length: 16; size: .; V: TRBV27; J: TRBJ1-1; D: TRBD1; DNA: TGTGCCAGCAGCCCACATACGACAGGGAAGGAGACTGAAGCTTTCTTT; CDR3: CASSPHTTGKETEAFF
length: 16; size: .; V: TRBV11-2; J: TRBJ2-7; D: TRBD2; DNA: TGTGCCAGCAGCTTAGACAAGGCTAGCGGGACCTACGAGCAGTACTTC; CDR3: CASSLDKASGTYEQYF
length: 15; size: .; V: TRBV5-1; J: TRBJ2-2; D: .; DNA: TGCGCCAGCGGACCCCAGGGGACAATCACCGGGGAGCTGTTTTTT; CDR3: CASGPQGTITGELFF
length: 16; size: .; V: TRBV2; J: TRBJ2-2; D: .; DNA: TGTGCCAGCAGTAGAACGAGGTTATCGAACACCGGGGAGCTGTTTTTT; CDR3: CASSRTRLSNTGELFF
length: 14; size: .; V: TRBV5-1; J: TRBJ2-5; D: TRBD1; DNA: TGCGCCAGCTCCACAGGGGAGCTTCAAGAGACCCAGTACTTC; CDR3: CASSTGELQETQYF
length: 17; size: .; V: TRBV4-1; J: TRBJ2-2; D: TRBD2; DNA: TGCGCCAGCAGCCAAGAAGCAAGCGGGGCGAACACCGGGGAGCTGTTTTTT; CDR3: CASSQEASGANTGELFF
length: 15; size: once; V: TRBV9; J: TRBJ2-7; D: TRBD1; DNA: TGTGCCAGCAGCGTGGGGGACAGGGAACTCTACGAGCAGTACTTC; CDR3: CASSVGDRELYEQYF
length: 14; size: .; V: TRBV6-4; J: TRBJ2-1; D: .; DNA: TGTGCCAGCAGTGACTTGGGGGGTAGGGATGAGCAGTTCTTC; CDR3: CASSDLGGRDEQFF
length: 14; size: .; V: TRBV5-1; J: TRBJ1-5; D: TRBD1; DNA: TGCGCCAGCAGTCCGGACAGGAACAATCAGCCCCAGCATTTT; CDR3: CASSPDRNNQPQHF
length: 15; size: .; V: TRBV28; J: TRBJ2-5; D: TRBD2; DNA: TGTGCCAGCAATAGGAGCGGGAGGGGGGCAGAGACCCAGTACTTC; CDR3: CASNRSGRGAETQYF
length: 12; size: .; V: TRBV28; J: TRBJ1-2; D: .; DNA: TGTGCCAGCAGTTTAGGGGGGGGCGGCTACACCTTC; CDR3: CASSLGGGGYTF
length: 13; size: .; V: TRBV27; J: TRBJ1-1; D: .; DNA: TGTGCCAGCAGTTTAGGGCTGAACACTGAAGCTTTCTTT; CDR3: CASSLGLNTEAFF
length: 14; size: .; V: TRBV14; J: TRBJ2-3; D: TRBD1; DNA: TGTGCCAGCAGCCGGGACAGCTACACAGATACGCAGTATTTT; CDR3: CASSRDSYTDTQYF
length: 14; size: .; V: TRBV6-5; J: TRBJ1-1; D: TRBD1; DNA: TGTGCCAGCAGTTACAGGGGGCAGGGTACTGAAGCTTTCTTT; CDR3: CASSYRGQGTEAFF
length: 15; size: .; V: TRBV14; J: TRBJ1-2; D: .; DNA: TGTGCCAGCAGCCAAGATCGCGGGGGGCGCGGTGGCTACACCTTC; CDR3: CASSQDRGGRGGYTF
length: 15; size: .; V: TRBV4-1; J: TRBJ2-7; D: .; DNA: TGCGCCAGCAGCCAAGATCCCAGGGCCGTGACGAGGCAGTACTTC; CDR3: CASSQDPRAVTRQYF
length: 15; size: .; V: TRBV2; J: TRBJ2-5; D: TRBD2; DNA: TGTGCCAGCCAACTCAGGACTAGCGGAGGCGAGACCCAGTACTTC; CDR3: CASQLRTSGGETQYF
length: 9; size: .; V: TRBV19; J: TRBJ1-4; D: .; DNA: TGTGCCAGCGGAGACAGGATCCATTTT; CDR3: CASGDRIHF
length: 13; size: .; V: TRBV4-1; J: TRBJ1-1; D: .; DNA: TGCGCCAGCAGCCAATTCCAGGGGACTGAAGCTTTCTTT; CDR3: CASSQFQGTEAFF
length: 11; size: .; V: TRBV7-9; J: TRBJ2-7; D: .; DNA: TGTGCCAGCAGGGGGACTGGCGAGCAGTACTTC; CDR3: CASRGTGEQYF
length: 13; size: .; V: TRBV11-3; J: TRBJ1-6; D: .; DNA: TGTGCCAGCAGCTTAGGAGTTTCGTCACCCCTCCACTTT; CDR3: CASSLGVSSPLHF
length: 10; size: .; V: TRBV5-1; J: TRBJ2-7; D: .; DNA: TGCGCCAGCGCGCTTTACGAGCAGTACTTC; CDR3: CASALYEQYF
length: 14; size: .; V: TRBV5-8; J: TRBJ2-1; D: .; DNA: TGTGCCAGCAGCTGGGCGGGCCCCTACAATGAGCAGTTCTTC; CDR3: CASSWAGPYNEQFF
length: 16; size: .; V: TRBV9; J: TRBJ1-2; D: .; DNA: TGTGCCAGCAGCGCCCTTGGGATGGGGGCAGGGTATGGCTACACCTTC; CDR3: CASSALGMGAGYGYTF
length: 11; size: .; V: TRBV10-1; J: TRBJ1-1; D: .; DNA: TGCGCCAGCAGGTCCGACACTGAAGCTTTCTTT; CDR3: CASRSDTEAFF
length: 17; size: .; V: TRBV5-6; J: TRBJ1-2; D: .; DNA: TGTGCCAGCAGCTTGGGTAGGCTGGGTGAGGCTAACTATGGCTACACCTTC; CDR3: CASSLGRLGEANYGYTF
length: 19; size: .; V: TRBV6-1; J: TRBJ2-3; D: TRBD2; DNA: TGTGCCAGCAGTGTTTTGGCTAGCGGGAGTGGATTAGGGGTGGATACGCAGTATTTT; CDR3: CASSVLASGSGLGVDTQYF
length: 22; size: .; V: TRBV27; J: TRBJ1-2; D: .; DNA: TGTGCCAGCAGTTTTCTCGCTCGAGGCAGCGGATTCACGCAAATAAATAACTATGGCTACACCTTC; CDR3: CASSFLARGSGFTQINNYGYTF
length: 16; size: once; V: TRBV5-4; J: TRBJ2-5; D: TRBD1; DNA: TGTGCCAGCAGCTCTGGCGGGACAGGGGTTCCGGAGACCCAGTACTTC; CDR3: CASSSGGTGVPETQYF
length: 17; size: .; V: TRBV19; J: TRBJ2-7; D: TRBD1; DNA: TGTGCCAGTAGTCCCCGAGGAGGACAGGCAAGCTCCTACGAGCAGTACTTC; CDR3: CASSPRGGQASSYEQYF
length: 14; size: .; V: TRBV6-4; J: TRBJ2-5; D: .; DNA: TGTGCCAGCAGTGACTCGATCGGCGGAGGGACCCAGTACTTC; CDR3: CASSDSIGGGTQYF
length: 13; size: .; V: TRBV29-1; J: TRBJ1-2; D: .; DNA: TGCAGCGTTGAATCCAGGGTAAACTATGGCTACACCTTC; CDR3: CSVESRVNYGYTF
length: 16; size: .; V: TRBV2; J: TRBJ2-5; D: .; DNA: TGTGCCGGAGAGGGAGCGGCGGGGGCCAATCAAGAGACCCAGTACTTC; CDR3: CAGEGAAGANQETQYF
length: 14; size: once; V: TRBV5-4; J: TRBJ1-1; D: .; DNA: TGTGCCAGCAGCGTGGGACACTCGGACACTGAAGCTTTCTTT; CDR3: CASSVGHSDTEAFF
length: 14; size: .; V: TRBV5-1; J: TRBJ2-7; D: TRBD1; DNA: TGCGCCAGCTCCAAGACAGGGGGCGACCACGAGCAGTACTTC; CDR3: CASSKTGGDHEQYF
length: 13; size: .; V: TRBV19; J: TRBJ2-2; D: .; DNA: TGTGCCAGCTTAAGAGGGATCGGCGGGGAGCTGTTTTTT; CDR3: CASLRGIGGELFF
length: 15; size: .; V: TRBV2; J: TRBJ2-1; D: TRBD2; DNA: TGTGCCAGCAAAAAAGGGCTAGCGGTCTACAATGAGCAGTTCTTC; CDR3: CASKKGLAVYNEQFF
length: 15; size: .; V: TRBV2; J: TRBJ2-7; D: TRBD2; DNA: TGTGCCAGCAGGGGGACTAGCGGGGAATACTACGAGCAGTACTTC; CDR3: CASRGTSGEYYEQYF
length: 11; size: .; V: TRBV28; J: TRBJ2-5; D: .; DNA: TGTGCCAGCGGCGGGCAAGAGACCCAGTACTTC; CDR3: CASGGQETQYF
length: 17; size: once; V: TRBV4-1; J: TRBJ2-1; D: TRBD2; DNA: TGCGCCAGCAGCCACCCGGTCGACGGGGGGGATTACAATGAGCAGTTCTTC; CDR3: CASSHPVDGGDYNEQFF
length: 14; size: .; V: TRBV6-1; J: TRBJ1-5; D: .; DNA: TGTGCCAGCAGTGAACGCCAGGGCAATCAGCCCCAGCATTTT; CDR3: CASSERQGNQPQHF